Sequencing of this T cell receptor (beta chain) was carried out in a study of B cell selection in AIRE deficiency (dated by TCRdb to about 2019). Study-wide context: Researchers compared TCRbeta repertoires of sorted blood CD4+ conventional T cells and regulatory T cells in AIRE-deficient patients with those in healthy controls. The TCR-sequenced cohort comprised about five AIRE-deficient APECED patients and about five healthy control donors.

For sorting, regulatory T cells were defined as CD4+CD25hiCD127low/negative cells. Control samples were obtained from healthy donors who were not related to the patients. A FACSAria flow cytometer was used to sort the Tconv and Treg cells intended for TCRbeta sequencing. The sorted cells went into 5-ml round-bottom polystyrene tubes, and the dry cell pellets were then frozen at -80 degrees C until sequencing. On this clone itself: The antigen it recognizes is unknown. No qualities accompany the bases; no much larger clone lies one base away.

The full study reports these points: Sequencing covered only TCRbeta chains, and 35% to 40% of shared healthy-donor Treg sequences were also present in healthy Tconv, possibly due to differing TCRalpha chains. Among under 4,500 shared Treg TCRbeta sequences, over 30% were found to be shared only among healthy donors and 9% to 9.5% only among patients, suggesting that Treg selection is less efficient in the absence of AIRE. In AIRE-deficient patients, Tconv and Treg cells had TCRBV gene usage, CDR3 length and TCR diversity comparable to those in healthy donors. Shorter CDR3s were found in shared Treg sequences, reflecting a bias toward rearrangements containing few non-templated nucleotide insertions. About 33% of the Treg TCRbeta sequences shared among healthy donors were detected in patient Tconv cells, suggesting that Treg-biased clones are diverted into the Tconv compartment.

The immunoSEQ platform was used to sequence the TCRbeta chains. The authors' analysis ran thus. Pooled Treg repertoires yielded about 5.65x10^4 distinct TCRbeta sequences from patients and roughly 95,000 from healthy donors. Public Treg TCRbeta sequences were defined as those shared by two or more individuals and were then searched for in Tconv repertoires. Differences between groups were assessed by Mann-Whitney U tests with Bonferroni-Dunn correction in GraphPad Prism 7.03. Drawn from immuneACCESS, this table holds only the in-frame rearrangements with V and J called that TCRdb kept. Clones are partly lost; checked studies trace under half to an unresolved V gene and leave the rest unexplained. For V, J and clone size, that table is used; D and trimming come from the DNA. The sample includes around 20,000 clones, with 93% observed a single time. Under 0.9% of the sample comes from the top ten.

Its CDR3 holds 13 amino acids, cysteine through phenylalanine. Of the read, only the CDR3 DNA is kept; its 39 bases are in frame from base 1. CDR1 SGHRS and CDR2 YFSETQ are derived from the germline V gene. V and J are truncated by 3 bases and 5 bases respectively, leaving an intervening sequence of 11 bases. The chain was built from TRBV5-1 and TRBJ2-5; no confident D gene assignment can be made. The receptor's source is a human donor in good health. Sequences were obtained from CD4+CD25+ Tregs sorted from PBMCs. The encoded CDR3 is CASSSLGRETQYF. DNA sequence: TGCGCCAGCAGCTCGCTAGGGCGGGAGACCCAGTACTTC. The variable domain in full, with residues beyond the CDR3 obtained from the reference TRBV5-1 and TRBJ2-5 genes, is KAGVTQTPRYLIKTRGQQVTLSCSPISGHRSVSWYQQTPGQGLQFLFEYFSETQRNKGNFPGRFSGRQFSNSRSEMNVSTLELGDSALYLCASSSLGRETQYFGPGTRLLVL.